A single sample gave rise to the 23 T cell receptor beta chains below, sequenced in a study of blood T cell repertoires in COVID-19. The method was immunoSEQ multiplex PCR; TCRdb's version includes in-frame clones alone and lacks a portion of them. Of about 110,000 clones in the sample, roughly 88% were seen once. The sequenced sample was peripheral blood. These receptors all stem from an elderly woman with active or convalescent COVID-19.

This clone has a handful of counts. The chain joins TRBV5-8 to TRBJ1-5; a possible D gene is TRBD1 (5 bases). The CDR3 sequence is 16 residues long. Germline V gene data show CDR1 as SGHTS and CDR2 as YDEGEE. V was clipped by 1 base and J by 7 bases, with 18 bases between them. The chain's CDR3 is CASSLRAGPWEQPQHF. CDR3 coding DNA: TGTGCCAGCAGCTTGCGGGCAGGGCCCTGGGAACAGCCCCAGCATTTT.

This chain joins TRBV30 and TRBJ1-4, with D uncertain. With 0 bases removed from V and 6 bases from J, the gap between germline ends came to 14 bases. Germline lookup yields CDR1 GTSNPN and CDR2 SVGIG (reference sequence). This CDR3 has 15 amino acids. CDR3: CAWSVLPRYHEKLFF. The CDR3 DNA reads TGTGCCTGGAGTGTATTACCGAGATATCATGAAAAACTGTTTTTT.

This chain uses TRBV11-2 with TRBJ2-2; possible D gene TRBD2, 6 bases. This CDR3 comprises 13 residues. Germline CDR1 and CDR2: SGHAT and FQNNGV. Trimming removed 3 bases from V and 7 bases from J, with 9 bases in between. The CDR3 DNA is TGTGCCAGCAGCTTCTTGGGGGGCGGGGAGCTGTTTTTT. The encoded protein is CASSFLGGGELFF.

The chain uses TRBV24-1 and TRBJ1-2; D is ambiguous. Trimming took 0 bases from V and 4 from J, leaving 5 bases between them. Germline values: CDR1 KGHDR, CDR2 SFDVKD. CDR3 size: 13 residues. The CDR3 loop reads CATSDLTGYGYTF. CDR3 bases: TGTGCCACCAGTGATTTGACTGGCTATGGCTACACCTTC.

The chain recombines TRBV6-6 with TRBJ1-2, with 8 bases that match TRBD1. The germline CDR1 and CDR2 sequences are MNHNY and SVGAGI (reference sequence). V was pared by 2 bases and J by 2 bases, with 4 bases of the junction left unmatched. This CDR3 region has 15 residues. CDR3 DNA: TGTGCCAGCAGTTACGGGACAGGAAAAAACTATGGCTACACCTTC. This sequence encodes CASSYGTGKNYGYTF.

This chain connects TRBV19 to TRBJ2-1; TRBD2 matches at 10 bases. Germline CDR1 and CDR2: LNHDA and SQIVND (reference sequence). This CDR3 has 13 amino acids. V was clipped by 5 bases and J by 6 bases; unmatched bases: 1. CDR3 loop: CASSVAGGNEQFF. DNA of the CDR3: TGTGCCAGTAGTGTAGCGGGAGGCAATGAGCAGTTCTTC.

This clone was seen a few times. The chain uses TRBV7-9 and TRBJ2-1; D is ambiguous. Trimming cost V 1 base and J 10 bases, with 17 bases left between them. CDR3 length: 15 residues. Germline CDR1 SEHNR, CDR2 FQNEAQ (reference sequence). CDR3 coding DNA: TGTGCCAGCAGCTTAGTGAACACCCGACCCAGGGAGCAGTTCTTC. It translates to CASSLVNTRPREQFF.

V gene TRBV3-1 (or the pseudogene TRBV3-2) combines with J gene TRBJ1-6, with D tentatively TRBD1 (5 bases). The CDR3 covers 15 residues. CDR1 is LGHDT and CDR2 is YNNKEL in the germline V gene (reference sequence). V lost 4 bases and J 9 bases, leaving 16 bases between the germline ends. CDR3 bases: TGTGCCAGCAGCCTTGGGGCAGGGATGTCTTCACCCCTCCACTTT. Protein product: CASSLGAGMSSPLHF.

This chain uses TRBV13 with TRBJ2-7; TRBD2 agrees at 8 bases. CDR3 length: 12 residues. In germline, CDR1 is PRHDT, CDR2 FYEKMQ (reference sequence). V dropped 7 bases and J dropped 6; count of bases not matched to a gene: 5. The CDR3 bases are TGTGCCAGCACCCGGGGGGGAAGCGAGCAGTACTTC. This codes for CASTRGGSEQYF.

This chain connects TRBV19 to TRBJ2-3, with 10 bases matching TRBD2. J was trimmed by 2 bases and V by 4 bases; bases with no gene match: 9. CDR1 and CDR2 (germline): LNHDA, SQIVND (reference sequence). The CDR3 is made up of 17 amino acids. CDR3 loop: CASSTTGTSVLTDTQYF. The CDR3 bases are TGTGCCAGTAGTACAACCGGGACTAGCGTACTCACAGATACGCAGTATTTT.

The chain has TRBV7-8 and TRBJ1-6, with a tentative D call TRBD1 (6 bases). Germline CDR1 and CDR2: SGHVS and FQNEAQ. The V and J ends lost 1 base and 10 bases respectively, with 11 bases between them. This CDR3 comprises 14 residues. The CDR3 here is CASSLDRVRSPLHF. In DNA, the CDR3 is TGTGCCAGCAGCTTAGACAGGGTTCGATCACCCCTCCACTTT.

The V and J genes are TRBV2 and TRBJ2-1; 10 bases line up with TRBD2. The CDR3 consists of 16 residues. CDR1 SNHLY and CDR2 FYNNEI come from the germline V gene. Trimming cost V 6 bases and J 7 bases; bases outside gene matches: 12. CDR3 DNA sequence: TGTGCCAGCAGACCCGCGGGACTAGCGTCTGGTAATGAGCAGTTCTTC. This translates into CASRPAGLASGNEQFF.

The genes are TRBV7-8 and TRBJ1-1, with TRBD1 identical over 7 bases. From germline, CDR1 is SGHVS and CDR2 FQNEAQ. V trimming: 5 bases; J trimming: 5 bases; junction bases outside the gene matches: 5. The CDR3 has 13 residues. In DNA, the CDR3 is TGTGCCAGCAGCCCAGGGGGACAAACTGAAGCTTTCTTT. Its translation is CASSPGGQTEAFF.

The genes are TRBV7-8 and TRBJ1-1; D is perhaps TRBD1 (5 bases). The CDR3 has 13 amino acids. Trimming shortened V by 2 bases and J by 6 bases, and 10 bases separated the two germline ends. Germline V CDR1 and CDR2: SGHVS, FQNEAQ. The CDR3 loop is CASSLYPRAEAFF. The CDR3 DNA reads TGTGCCAGCAGCTTATACCCCAGGGCTGAAGCTTTCTTT.

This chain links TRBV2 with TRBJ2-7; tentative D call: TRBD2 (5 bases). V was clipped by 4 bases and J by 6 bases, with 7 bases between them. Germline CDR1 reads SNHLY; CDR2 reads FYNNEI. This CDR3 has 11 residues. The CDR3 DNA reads TGTGCCAGCAGTGGGCTAGCCGAGCAGTACTTC. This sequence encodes CASSGLAEQYF.

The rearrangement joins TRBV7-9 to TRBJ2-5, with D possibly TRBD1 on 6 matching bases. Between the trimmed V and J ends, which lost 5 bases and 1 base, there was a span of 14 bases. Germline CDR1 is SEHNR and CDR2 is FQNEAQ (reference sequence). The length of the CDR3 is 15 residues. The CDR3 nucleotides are TGTGCCAGCAGCCGAGCTCAGGGGCTCCAAGAGACCCAGTACTTC. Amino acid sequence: CASSRAQGLQETQYF.

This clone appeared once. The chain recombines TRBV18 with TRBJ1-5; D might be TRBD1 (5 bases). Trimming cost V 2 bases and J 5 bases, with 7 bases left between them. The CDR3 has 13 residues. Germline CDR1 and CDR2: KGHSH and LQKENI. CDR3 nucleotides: TGTGCCAGCTCACCATCCAGGGATCAGCCCCAGCATTTT. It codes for CASSPSRDQPQHF.

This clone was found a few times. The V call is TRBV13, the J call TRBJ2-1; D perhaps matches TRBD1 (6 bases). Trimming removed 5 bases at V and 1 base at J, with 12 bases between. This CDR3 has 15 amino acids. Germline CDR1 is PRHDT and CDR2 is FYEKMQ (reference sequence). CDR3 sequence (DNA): TGTGCCAGCAGCAACAGGGATAAATCCTACAATGAGCAGTTCTTC. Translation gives CASSNRDKSYNEQFF.

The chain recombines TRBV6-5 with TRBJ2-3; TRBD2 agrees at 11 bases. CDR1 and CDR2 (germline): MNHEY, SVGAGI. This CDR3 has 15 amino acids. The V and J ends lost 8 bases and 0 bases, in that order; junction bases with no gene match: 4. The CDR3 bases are TGTGCCAGCTTCTGGACTAGCGGGAGCACAGATACGCAGTATTTT. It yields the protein CASFWTSGSTDTQYF.

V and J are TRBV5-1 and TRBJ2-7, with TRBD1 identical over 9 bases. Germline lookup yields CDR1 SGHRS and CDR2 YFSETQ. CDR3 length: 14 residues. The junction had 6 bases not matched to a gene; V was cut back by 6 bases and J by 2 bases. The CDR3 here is CASTLQGAPYEQYF. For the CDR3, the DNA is TGCGCCAGCACCTTACAGGGGGCCCCCTACGAGCAGTACTTC.

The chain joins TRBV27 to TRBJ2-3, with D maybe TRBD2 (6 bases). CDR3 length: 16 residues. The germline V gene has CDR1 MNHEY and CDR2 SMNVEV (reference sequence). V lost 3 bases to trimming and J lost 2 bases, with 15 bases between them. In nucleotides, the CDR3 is TGTGCCAGCAGTTTGGGTGCGGGACCTACCACAGATACGCAGTATTTT. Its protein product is CASSLGAGPTTDTQYF.

The CDR3 DNA follows: TGCGCCAGCAGCCAGACGGGACTAGCGGGAGGACGCACAGATACGCAGTATTTT. Amino acid sequence: CASSQTGLAGGRTDTQYF. The chain joins TRBV4-1 to TRBJ2-3, with 15 nucleotides matching TRBD2. CDR3 length: 18 residues. Germline-derived CDR1 and CDR2 are MGHRA and YSYEKL. V lost 3 bases to trimming and J lost 1 base; unmatched junction nucleotides: 5.

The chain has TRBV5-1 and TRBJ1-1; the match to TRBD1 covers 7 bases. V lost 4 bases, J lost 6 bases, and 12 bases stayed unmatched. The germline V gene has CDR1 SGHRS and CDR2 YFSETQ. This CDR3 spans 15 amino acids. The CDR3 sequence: CASSLSGRGTAEAFF. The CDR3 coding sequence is TGCGCCAGCAGCCTGTCCGGGAGAGGGACAGCTGAAGCTTTCTTT.